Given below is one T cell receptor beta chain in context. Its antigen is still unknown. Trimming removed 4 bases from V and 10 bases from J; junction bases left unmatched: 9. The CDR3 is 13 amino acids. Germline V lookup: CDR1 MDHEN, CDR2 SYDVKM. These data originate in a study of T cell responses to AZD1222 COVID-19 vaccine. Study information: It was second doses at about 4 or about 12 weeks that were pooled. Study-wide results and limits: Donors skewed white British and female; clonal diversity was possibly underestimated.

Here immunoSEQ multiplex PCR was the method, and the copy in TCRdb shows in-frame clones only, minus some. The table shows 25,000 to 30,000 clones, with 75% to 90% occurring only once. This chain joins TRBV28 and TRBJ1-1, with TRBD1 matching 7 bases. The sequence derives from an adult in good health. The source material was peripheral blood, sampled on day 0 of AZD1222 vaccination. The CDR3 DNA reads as TGTGCCAGCAGTTCCCCCGGGCAGGGGGGAGCTTTCTTT. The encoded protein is CASSSPGQGGAFF.